The clone carrying this TCR beta chain was observed many times. Its specificity is unknown. TCRdb passed the 5' RACE reads through MiXCR, listing each CDR3 protein once. The sample contains some 240,000 distinct CDR3 sequences, roughly 8% of which appear only once. This sample was included in a study of identical twins. Findings of the study overall: Models underpredicted monozygotic twin sharing of out-of-frame TCR alpha.

The same data also contributed to another study, on yellow fever vaccine responses in identical twins. According to that study: Vaccine-induced T cell responses in twins were reportedly observed to appear partly convergent, partly personalized.

The sample was CD8+ T cells sorted from blood. The source of this sequence is a young woman in good health.

The CDR3 here is CSASPGTSPPLQETQYF. The CDR3 DNA sequence: TGCAGTGCTAGCCCCGGGACTAGCCCACCACTCCAAGAGACCCAGTACTTC. The chain recombines TRBV20-1 with TRBJ2-5, with TRBD2 matching 9 bases. Looked up from germline, CDR1 is DFQATT and CDR2 is SNEGSKA (reference sequence). V lost 3 bases, J lost 1 base, and 12 bases stayed unmatched. The CDR3 is made up of 17 amino acids.